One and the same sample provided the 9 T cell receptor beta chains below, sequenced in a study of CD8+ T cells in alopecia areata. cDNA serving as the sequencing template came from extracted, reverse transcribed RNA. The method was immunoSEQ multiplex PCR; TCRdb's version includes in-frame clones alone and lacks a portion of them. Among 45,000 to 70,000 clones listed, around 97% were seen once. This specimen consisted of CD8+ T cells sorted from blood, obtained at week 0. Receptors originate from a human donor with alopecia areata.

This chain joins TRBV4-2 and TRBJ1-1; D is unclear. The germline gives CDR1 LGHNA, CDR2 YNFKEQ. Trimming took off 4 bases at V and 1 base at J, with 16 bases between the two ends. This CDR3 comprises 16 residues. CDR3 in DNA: TGTGCCAGCAGCCCAGAAACGTCGGACGGGAACACTGAAGCTTTCTTT. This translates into CASSPETSDGNTEAFF.

The CDR3: CASSVQGSFYEQYF. The CDR3 bases are TGTGCCAGCAGTGTCCAGGGGTCATTCTACGAGCAGTACTTC. The chain uses TRBV6-1 and TRBJ2-7, with D maybe TRBD1 (6 bases). V was shortened by 4 bases and J by 3 bases, with 13 bases between the two germline ends. Germline V gene data show CDR1 as MNHNS and CDR2 as SASEGT. This CDR3 has 14 amino acids.

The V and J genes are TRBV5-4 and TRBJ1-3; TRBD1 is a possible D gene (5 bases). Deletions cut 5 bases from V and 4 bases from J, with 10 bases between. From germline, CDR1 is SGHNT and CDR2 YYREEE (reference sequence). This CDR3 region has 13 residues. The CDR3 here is CASSYQGGNTIYF. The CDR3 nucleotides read TGTGCCAGCAGTTACCAGGGAGGAAACACCATATATTTT.

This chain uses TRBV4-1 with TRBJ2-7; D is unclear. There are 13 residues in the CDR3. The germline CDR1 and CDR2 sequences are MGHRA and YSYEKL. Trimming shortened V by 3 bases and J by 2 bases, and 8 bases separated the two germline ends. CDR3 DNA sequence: TGCGCCAGCAGCCAGAGTTCTGCCTACGAGCAGTACTTC. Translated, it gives CASSQSSAYEQYF.

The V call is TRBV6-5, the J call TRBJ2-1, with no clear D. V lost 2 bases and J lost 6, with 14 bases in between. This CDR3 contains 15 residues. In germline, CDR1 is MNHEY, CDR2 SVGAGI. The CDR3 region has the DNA TGTGCCAGCAGTTACGAGGTGTTGGGGTCCAATGAGCAGTTCTTC. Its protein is CASSYEVLGSNEQFF.

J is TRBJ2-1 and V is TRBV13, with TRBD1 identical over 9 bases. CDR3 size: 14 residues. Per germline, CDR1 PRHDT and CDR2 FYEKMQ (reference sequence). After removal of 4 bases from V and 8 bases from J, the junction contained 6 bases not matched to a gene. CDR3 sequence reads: CASSSRDREHEQFF. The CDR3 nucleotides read TGTGCCAGCAGCTCCCGGGACAGGGAACATGAGCAGTTCTTC.

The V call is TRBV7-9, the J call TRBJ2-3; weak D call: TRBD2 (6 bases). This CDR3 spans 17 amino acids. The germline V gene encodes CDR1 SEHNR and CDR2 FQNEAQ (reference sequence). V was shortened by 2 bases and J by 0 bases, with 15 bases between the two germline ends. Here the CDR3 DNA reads TGTGCCAGCAGCTTATCGACTAGTGGCCCTAGCACAGATACGCAGTATTTT. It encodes CASSLSTSGPSTDTQYF.

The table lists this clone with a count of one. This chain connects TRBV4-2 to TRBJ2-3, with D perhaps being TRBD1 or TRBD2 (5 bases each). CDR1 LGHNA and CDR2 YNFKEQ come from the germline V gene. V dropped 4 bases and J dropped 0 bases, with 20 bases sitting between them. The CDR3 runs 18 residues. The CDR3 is CASSPRYGYGASTDTQYF. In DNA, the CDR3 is TGTGCCAGCAGCCCGAGATATGGGTACGGGGCGAGCACAGATACGCAGTATTTT.

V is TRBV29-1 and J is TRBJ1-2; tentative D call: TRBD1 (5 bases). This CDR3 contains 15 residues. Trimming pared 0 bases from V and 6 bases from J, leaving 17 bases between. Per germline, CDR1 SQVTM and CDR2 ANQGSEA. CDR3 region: CSVEDLRGGENGYTF. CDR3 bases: TGCAGCGTTGAAGATCTGCGGGGGGGAGAGAATGGCTACACCTTC.